This T cell receptor beta chain was documented in a study of identical twins. Findings and limits, study-wide: Recombination models fit unrelated individuals' TCR alpha sharing but underestimated twins'.

TCRdb processed the 5' RACE reads anew with MiXCR; each CDR3 protein has one entry. The sample carries fewer than 500,000 distinct CDR3 sequences, about 13% recorded once. Germline V gives CDR1 SNHLY, CDR2 FYNNEI. The V gene end was trimmed by 7 bases and the J gene end by 8 bases; junction bases not matched to a gene: 3. The CDR3 length is 12 residues. This clonotype was picked up a small number of times. Its antigen is undetermined. Separately, the same data were catalogued under a study of yellow fever vaccine responses in identical twins.

The chain joins TRBV2 to TRBJ1-4; 8 bases line up with TRBD1. Specimen: CD4+ T cells sorted from blood. This TCR was recovered from a young woman in good health. CDR3 nucleotides: TGTGCCAGCAACAGGGGGGCGGAAAAACTGTTTTTT. Translation gives CASNRGAEKLFF.